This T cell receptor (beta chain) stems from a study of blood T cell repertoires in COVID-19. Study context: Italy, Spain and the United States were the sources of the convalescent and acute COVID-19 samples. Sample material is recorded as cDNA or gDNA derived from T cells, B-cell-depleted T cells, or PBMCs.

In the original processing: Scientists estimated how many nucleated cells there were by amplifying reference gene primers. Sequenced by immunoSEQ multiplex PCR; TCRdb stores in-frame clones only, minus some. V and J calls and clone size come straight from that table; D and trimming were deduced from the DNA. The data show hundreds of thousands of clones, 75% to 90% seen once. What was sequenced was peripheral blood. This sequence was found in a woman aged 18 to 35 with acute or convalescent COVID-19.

CDR3 loop: CASSYGQDTYEQYF. Here the CDR3 DNA reads TGTGCCAGCAGTTACGGACAGGATACCTACGAGCAGTACTTC. The J gene is TRBJ2-7, the V gene TRBV6-5, with 7 bases fitting TRBD1. The CDR3 is 14 residues long. From germline, CDR1 is MNHEY and CDR2 SVGAGI. The J segment lost 2 bases and the V segment lost 2 bases, leaving 3 bases of the junction unmatched.